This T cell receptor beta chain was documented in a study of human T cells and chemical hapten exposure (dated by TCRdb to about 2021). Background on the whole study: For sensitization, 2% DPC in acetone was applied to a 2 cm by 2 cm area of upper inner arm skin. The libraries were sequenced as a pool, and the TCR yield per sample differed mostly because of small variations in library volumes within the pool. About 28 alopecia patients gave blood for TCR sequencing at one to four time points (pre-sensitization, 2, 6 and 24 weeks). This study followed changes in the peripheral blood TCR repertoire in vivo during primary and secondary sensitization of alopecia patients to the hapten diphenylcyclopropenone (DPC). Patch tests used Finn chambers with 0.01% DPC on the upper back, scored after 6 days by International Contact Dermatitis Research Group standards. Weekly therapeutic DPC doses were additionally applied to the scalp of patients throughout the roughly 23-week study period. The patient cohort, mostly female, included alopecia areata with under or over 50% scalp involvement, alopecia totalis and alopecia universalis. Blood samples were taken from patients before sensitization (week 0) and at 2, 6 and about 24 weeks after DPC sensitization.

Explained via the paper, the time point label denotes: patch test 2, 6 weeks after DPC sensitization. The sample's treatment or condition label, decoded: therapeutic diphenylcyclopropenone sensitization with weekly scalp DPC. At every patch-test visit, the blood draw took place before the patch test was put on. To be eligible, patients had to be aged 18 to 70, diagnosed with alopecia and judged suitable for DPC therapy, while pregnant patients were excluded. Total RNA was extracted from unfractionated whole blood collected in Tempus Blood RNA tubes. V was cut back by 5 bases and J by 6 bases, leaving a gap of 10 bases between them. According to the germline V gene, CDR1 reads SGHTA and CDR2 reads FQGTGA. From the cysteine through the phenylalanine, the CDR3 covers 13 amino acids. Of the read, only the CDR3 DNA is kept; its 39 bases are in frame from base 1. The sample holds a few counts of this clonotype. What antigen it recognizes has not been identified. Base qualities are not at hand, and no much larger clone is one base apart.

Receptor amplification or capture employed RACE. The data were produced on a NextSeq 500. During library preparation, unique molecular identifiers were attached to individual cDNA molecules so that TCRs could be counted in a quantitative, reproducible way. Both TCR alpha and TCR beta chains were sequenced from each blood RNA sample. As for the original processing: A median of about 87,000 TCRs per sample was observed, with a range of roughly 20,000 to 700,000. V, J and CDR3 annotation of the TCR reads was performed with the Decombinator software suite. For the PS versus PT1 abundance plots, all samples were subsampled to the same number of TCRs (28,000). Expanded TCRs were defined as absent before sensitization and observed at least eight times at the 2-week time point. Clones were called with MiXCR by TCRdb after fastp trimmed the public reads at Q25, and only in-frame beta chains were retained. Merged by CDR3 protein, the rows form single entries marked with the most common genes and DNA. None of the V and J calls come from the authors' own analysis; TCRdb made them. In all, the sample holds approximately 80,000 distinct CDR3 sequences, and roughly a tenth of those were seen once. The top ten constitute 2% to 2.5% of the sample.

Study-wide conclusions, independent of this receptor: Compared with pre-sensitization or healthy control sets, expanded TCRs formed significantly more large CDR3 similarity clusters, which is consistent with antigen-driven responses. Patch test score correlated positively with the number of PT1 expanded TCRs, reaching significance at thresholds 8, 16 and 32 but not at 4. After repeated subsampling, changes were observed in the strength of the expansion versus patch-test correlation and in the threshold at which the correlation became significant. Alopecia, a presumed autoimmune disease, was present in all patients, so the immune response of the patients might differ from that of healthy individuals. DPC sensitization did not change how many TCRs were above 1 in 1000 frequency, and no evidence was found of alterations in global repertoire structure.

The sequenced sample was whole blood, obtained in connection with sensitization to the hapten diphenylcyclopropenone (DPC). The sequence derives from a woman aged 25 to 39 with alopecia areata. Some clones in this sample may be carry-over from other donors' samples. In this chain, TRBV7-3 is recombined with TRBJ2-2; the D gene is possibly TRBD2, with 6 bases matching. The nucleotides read TGTGCCAGCAGCCCGGGGAGGTCCGGGGAGCTGTTTTTT. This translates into CASSPGRSGELFF.